This T cell receptor (beta chain) was identified during a study of T cell changes during pregnancy in multiple sclerosis (dated by TCRdb to about 2019). About the full investigation: In women with multiple sclerosis, the researchers looked at how the T cell repertoire shifted as pregnancy progressed.

The CDR3 sequence holds 14 residues, the cysteine and phenylalanine included. Only the CDR3 portion is preserved as DNA: 42 bases, with reading frame beginning at the first base. Trimming removed 4 bases from V and 0 bases from J; the gene matches leave 2 bases unexplained. The CDR1 and CDR2 encoded by the germline V gene (reference sequence) are MNHEY and SMNVEV. Receptor libraries were prepared by the immunoSEQ multiplex PCR assay. TCRdb limited this immuneACCESS table to in-frame rearrangements with V and J called. A share of clones is missing; checked studies link under half to unresolved V genes, and the rest is unexplained. The sample table contains under 50,000 clones; only one count was recorded for 92% of them. The ten largest clonotypes hold more than 20% of the sample. Points on this clone: Which antigen it targets is not known. Base qualities are not at hand, and no much larger clone is one base apart.

The chain links TRBV27 with TRBJ2-7; 8 middle bases align to TRBD2. Sample: CD8+ T cells from peripheral blood mononuclear cells, taken before pregnancy. The sequence derives from a female donor with multiple sclerosis, enrolled in a pregnancy study. The CDR3 in this case is CASSSRGGSYEQYF. The nucleotide sequence is given as TGTGCCAGCAGTTCCCGGGGGGGCTCCTACGAGCAGTACTTC.